Below, 4 T cell receptor beta chains from the same sample are listed, as sequenced in a study of T cell responses to AZD1222 COVID-19 vaccine. Here immunoSEQ multiplex PCR was the method, and the copy in TCRdb shows in-frame clones only, minus some. Among fewer than 90,000 clones, roughly 84% were seen once, and the ten largest hold about 11%. This material consisted of peripheral blood, taken on day 0 of AZD1222 vaccination. The receptor set was obtained from an adult in good health.

In nucleotides, the CDR3 is TGTGCCAGCAGGCACAGTGGCAATGAGCAGTTCTTC. Translating it yields CASRHSGNEQFF. The rearrangement links TRBV5-6 to TRBJ2-1, with D unresolved. The V gene lost 5 bases and the J gene lost 6 bases, with 9 bases spanning the gap. Germline V gene data show CDR1 as SGHDT and CDR2 as YYEEEE. The CDR3 is 12 amino acids.

J is TRBJ1-1 and V is TRBV4-2; D uncertain. The CDR3 covers 13 residues. Looked up from germline, CDR1 is LGHNA and CDR2 is YNFKEQ. V gave up 6 bases and J gave up 0 bases, with 8 bases separating them. The CDR3 region is CASSQTLNTEAFF. CDR3 DNA sequence: TGTGCCAGCAGTCAGACCTTGAACACTGAAGCTTTCTTT.

The V gene is TRBV7-3, the J gene TRBJ2-1; no clear D. V was clipped by 2 bases and J by 2 bases, with 10 bases between them. The CDR3 has 15 residues. Germline assignment: CDR1 SGHTA and CDR2 FQGTGA. The CDR3 DNA follows: TGTGCCAGCAGCTTAGGTGGCTGGACCTACAATGAGCAGTTCTTC. Translated, it gives CASSLGGWTYNEQFF.

The J gene is TRBJ2-5, the V gene TRBV10-3; TRBD2 agrees at 7 bases. Germline V CDR1 and CDR2: ENHRY, SYGVKD. CDR3 length equals 12 residues. The ends lost 9 bases at V and 5 bases at J; junction bases unmatched: 6. Here the CDR3 reads CAMRGGDETQYF. The CDR3 DNA reads as TGTGCCATGAGGGGAGGGGATGAGACCCAGTACTTC.